This T cell receptor beta chain was recorded in a study of T cells in narcolepsy (dated by TCRdb to the late 2010s). For the study in its entirety: Healthy control donors were enrolled in the study alongside patients who had narcolepsy type 1 or type 2 (NT1, NT2). The study used TCR Vbeta sequencing to track clonotypes in blood and CSF while looking for autoreactive T cells in narcolepsy patients that target self-antigens of hypocretin neurons (hypocretin, TRIB2).

Libraries were built with the immunoSEQ multiplex PCR assay. The source is immuneACCESS, and TCRdb retained only in-frame sequences with V and J called. Part of the clones is not carried over; for the studies checked, unresolved V genes explain less than half of this, and the remainder is unexplained. The sample table lists roughly 16,000 clones, 65% to 90% of them with a count of one. Of the sample, approximately 37% falls within the top ten clones. For TCR Vbeta sequencing, memory CD4+ T cells were sorted ex vivo from the peripheral blood of narcolepsy patients and healthy controls. General conclusions and limits of the study: Patients and controls had similar numbers of sequenced blood memory CD4+ clonotypes, with averages of approximately 40,000 in patients and 33,354 in controls. According to the report, autoreactive clonotypes were detected serially in the blood of the same patients and of different patients, but not in healthy controls. No sequences matching autoreactive T cell clones were present in some of the blood memory CD4+ repertoires from patients and controls. HCRT-specific and TRIB2-specific autoreactive clonotypes were highlighted in plots that compared CD4+ T cell clonotypes in CSF versus blood from the same patient.

Taken from cysteine to phenylalanine, the CDR3 has 15 residues. This entry keeps only the CDR3 DNA: 45 bases, framed from base 1. Taken from the germline V gene, the CDR1 and CDR2 loops are MGHRA and YSYEKL. The V end loses 3 bases and the J end loses 6 bases, and a stretch of 16 bases separates them. A word on this clone: The target of this receptor is not known. No clone much larger than this one lies a single base away; base qualities are absent.

The origin of this receptor is a human donor in good health. The receptor chain draws on TRBV4-1 and TRBJ2-3; TRBD2 is a possible D gene, resting on 6 matching bases. The sample comprised memory (CD45RA-) CD4+ T cells from blood. In light of the paper, this sample's cell subset or site label describes: memory T cells sorted ex vivo from peripheral blood. The DNA sequence follows: TGCGCCAGCAGCCAGGGCGGGACCGCTTACGATACGCAGTATTTT. It codes for CASSQGGTAYDTQYF.